This T cell receptor (beta chain) derives from a study of T cell responses to AZD1222 COVID-19 vaccine. Sequenced by immunoSEQ multiplex PCR; TCRdb stores in-frame clones only, minus some. The sample lists 100,000 to 150,000 clones, around nine tenths occurring once. Sample: peripheral blood, taken on day 0 of AZD1222 vaccination. The TCR sequence derives from an adult in good health.

This chain's CDR3 is CASSRGGGGNTEAFF. The CDR3 coding sequence is TGTGCCAGCAGCAGGGGTGGTGGAGGGAACACTGAAGCTTTCTTT. The chain recombines TRBV21-1 with TRBJ1-1. TRBV21-1 is flagged as a pseudogene. The CDR3 loop spans 15 amino acids.